Sequencing of this T cell receptor (beta chain) was carried out in a study of T-cell reconstitution after alpha-beta-depleted transplantation in children. The authors prepared the TCRbeta library with unique molecular identifiers. TCRdb processed the PCR reads anew with MiXCR; each CDR3 protein has one entry. The sample shows a few hundred thousand distinct CDR3 sequences, 25% to 30% of them seen only once. Germline V lookup: CDR1 LNHNV, CDR2 YYDKDF (reference sequence). V lost 3 bases and J lost 4, with 4 bases in between. There are 13 residues in the CDR3. Whole-study findings and limits: Reportedly, roughly two months post-transplant, alpha-beta T cells arose from several hundred expanded graft clones. In some patients, recipient T cells and intrathymic progenitors surviving conditioning explained high day-60 diversity. The authors attributed T-cell counts and diversity one year after transplant mostly to newly produced T cells.

This clonotype appeared a few times. The antigen remains unidentified. This sequence originates from a boy younger than two with Wiskott-Aldrich syndrome, due to receive a stem cell transplant. V and J are TRBV15 and TRBJ2-6, with D unresolved. This specimen consisted of PBMCs, obtained before TCRalphabeta/CD19-depleted stem cell transplant. The CDR3 sequence is CATSSAGANVLTF. Here the CDR3 DNA reads TGTGCCACCAGCAGTGCGGGGGCCAACGTCCTGACTTTC.